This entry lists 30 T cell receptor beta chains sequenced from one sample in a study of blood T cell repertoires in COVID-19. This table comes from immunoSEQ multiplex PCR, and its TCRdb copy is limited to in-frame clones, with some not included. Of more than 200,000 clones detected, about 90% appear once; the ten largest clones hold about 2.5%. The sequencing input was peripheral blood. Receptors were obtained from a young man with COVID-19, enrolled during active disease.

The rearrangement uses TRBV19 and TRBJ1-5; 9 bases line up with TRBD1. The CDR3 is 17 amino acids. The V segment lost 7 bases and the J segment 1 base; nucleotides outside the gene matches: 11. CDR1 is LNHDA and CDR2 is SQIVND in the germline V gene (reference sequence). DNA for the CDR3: TGTGCCAGTATTACGACAGGGGGATCAGTAAGCAATCAGCCCCAGCATTTT. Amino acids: CASITTGGSVSNQPQHF.

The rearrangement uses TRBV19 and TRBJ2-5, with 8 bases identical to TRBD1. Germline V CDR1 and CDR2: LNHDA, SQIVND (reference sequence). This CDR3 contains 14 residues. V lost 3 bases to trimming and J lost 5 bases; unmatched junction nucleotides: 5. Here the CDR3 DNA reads TGTGCCAGTAGTATCTGGACAGGGACGGAGACCCAGTACTTC. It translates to CASSIWTGTETQYF.

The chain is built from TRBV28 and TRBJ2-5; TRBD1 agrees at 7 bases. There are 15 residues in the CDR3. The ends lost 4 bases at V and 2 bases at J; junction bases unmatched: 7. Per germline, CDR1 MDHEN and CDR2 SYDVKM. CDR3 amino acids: CASSSPRDRQETQYF. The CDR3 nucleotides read TGTGCCAGCAGTTCCCCTCGGGACAGACAAGAGACCCAGTACTTC. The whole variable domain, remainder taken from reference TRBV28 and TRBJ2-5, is DVKVTQSSRYLVKRTGEKVFLECVQDMDHENMFWYRQDPGLGLRLIYFSYDVKMKEKGDIPEGYSVSREKKERFSLILESASTNQTSMYLCASSSPRDRQETQYFGPGTRLLVL.

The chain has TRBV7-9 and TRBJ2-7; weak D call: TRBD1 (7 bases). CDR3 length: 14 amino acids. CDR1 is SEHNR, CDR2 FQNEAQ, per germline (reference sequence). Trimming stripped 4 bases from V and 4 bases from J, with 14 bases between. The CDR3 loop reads CASSSTGTQYEQYF. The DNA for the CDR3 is TGTGCCAGCAGCTCGACAGGGACTCAGTACGAGCAGTACTTC.

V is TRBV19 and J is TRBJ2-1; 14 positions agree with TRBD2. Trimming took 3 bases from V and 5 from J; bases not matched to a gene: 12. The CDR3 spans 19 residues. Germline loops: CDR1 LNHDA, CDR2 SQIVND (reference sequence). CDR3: CASSIRRTSGGPLNNEQFF. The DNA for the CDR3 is TGTGCCAGTAGTATTCGAAGGACTAGCGGGGGGCCTTTAAACAATGAGCAGTTCTTC.

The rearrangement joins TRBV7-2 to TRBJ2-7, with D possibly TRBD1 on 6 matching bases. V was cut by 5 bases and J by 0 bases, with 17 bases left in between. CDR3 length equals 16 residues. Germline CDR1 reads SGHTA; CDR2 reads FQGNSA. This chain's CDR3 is CASSRMGAESSYEQYF. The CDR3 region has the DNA TGTGCCAGCAGCCGCATGGGGGCGGAAAGCTCCTACGAGCAGTACTTC.

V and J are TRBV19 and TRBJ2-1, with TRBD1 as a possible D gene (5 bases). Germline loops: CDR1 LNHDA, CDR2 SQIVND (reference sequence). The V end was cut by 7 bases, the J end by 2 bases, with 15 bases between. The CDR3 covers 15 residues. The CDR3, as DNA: TGTGCCAGTACCTCCGAAGGGGTCCCCTACAATGAGCAGTTCTTC. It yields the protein CASTSEGVPYNEQFF. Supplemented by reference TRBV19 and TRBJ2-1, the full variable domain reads DGGITQSPKYLFRKEGQNVTLSCEQNLNHDAMYWYRQDPGQGLRLIYYSQIVNDFQKGDIAEGYSVSREKKESFPLTVTSAQKNPTAFYLCASTSEGVPYNEQFFGPGTRLTVL.

Written as DNA, the CDR3 is TGTGCCAGCATCGGTAGCGGGAGTCAAAACATTCAGTACTTC. It codes for CASIGSGSQNIQYF. The chain recombines TRBV28 with TRBJ2-4; 9 bases align to TRBD2. Germline trimming cut 7 bases from V and 5 bases from J; bases unmatched to any gene: 6. Germline values: CDR1 MDHEN, CDR2 SYDVKM. CDR3 size: 14 residues. The full variable domain, rest sourced from reference TRBV28 and TRBJ2-4, is DVKVTQSSRYLVKRTGEKVFLECVQDMDHENMFWYRQDPGLGLRLIYFSYDVKMKEKGDIPEGYSVSREKKERFSLILESASTNQTSMYLCASIGSGSQNIQYFGAGTRLSVL.

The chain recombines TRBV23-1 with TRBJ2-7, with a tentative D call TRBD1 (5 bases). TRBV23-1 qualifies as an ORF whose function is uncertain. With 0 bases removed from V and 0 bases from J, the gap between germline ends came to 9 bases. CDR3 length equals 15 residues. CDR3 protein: CASSQSPDNSYEQYF. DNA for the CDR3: TGCGCCAGCAGTCAATCGCCGGACAACTCCTACGAGCAGTACTTC.

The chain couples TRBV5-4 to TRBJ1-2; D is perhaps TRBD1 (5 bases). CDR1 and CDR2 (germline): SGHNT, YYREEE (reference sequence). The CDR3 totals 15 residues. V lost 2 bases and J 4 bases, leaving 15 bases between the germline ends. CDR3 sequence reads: CASSLVQQGSYGYTF. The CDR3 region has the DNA TGTGCCAGCAGCTTAGTACAGCAGGGTAGCTATGGCTACACCTTC.

The CDR3, as DNA: TGTGCCAGCAGCGTCCAGGGTAACTATGGCTACACCTTC. Amino acid sequence: CASSVQGNYGYTF. The chain carries TRBV7-2 and TRBJ1-2, with a weak D call TRBD1 (5 bases). CDR3 length: 13 amino acids. Trimming took 5 bases from V and 1 from J, leaving 8 bases between them. CDR1 and CDR2 (germline): SGHTA, FQGNSA.

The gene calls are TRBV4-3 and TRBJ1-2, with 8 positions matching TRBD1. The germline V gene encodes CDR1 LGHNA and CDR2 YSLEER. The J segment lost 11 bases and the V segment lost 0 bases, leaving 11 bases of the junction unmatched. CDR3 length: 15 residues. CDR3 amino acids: CASSQEARDRRRYTF. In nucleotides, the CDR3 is TGCGCCAGCAGCCAAGAGGCCCGGGACAGGCGGAGATACACCTTC.

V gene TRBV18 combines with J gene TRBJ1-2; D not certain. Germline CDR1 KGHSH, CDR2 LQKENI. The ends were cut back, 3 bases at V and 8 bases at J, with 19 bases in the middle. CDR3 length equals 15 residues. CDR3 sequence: CASSPVAGALEGYTF. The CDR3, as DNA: TGTGCCAGCTCACCCGTCGCCGGTGCCCTTGAGGGCTACACCTTC.

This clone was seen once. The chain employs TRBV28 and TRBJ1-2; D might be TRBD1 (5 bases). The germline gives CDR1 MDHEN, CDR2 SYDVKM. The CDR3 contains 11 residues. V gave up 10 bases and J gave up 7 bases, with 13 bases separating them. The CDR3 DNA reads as TGTGCCAACGGGGGGGAAAGTGGCTACACCTTC. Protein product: CANGGESGYTF.

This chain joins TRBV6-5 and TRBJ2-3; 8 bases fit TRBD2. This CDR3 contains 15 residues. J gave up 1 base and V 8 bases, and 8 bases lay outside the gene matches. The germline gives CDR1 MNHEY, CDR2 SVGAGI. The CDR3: CASDGRALGTDTQYF. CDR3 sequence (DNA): TGTGCCAGCGACGGGAGGGCCTTAGGCACAGATACGCAGTATTTT.

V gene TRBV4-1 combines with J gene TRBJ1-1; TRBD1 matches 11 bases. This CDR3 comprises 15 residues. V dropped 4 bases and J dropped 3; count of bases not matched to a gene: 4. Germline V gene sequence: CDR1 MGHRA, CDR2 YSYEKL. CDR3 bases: TGCGCCAGCAGCCCGTGGGACAGGGGGGACACTGAAGCTTTCTTT. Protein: CASSPWDRGDTEAFF.

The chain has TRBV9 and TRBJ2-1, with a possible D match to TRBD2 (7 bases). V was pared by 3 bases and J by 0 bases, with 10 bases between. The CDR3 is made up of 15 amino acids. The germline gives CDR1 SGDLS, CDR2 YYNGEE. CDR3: CASSEGGGSYNEQFF. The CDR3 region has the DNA TGTGCCAGCAGCGAGGGAGGGGGCTCCTACAATGAGCAGTTCTTC.

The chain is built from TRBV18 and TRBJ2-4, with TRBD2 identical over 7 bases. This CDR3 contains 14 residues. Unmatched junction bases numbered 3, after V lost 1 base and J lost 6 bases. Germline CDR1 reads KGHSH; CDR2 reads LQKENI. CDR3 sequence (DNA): TGTGCCAGCTCACCACGGGAGGGGCTAAACATTCAGTACTTC. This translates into CASSPREGLNIQYF. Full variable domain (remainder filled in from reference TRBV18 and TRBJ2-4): NAGVMQNPRHLVRRRGQEARLRCSPMKGHSHVYWYRQLPEEGLKFMVYLQKENIIDESGMPKERFSAEFPKEGPSILRIQQVVRGDSAAYFCASSPREGLNIQYFGAGTRLSVL.

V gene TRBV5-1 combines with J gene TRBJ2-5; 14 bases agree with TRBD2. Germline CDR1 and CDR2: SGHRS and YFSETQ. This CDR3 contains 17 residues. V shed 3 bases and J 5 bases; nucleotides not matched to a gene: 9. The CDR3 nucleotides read TGCGCCAGCAGCTACGGGACTAGCGGGAGATTCGGGGAGACCCAGTACTTC. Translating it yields CASSYGTSGRFGETQYF. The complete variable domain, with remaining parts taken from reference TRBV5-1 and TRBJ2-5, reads KAGVTQTPRYLIKTRGQQVTLSCSPISGHRSVSWYQQTPGQGLQFLFEYFSETQRNKGNFPGRFSGRQFSNSRSEMNVSTLELGDSALYLCASSYGTSGRFGETQYFGPGTRLLVL.

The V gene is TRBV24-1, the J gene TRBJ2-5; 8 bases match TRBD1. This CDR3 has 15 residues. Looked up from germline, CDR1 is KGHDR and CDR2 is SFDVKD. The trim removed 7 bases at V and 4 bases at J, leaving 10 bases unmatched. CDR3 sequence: CATSEKDRVRETQYF. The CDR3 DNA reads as TGTGCCACCAGCGAGAAGGACAGGGTACGAGAGACCCAGTACTTC.

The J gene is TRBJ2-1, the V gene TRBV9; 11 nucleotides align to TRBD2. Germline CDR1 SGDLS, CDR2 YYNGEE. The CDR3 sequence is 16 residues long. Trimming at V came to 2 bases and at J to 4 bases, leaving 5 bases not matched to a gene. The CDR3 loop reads CASSVASGGRYNEQFF. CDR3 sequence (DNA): TGTGCCAGCAGCGTCGCTAGCGGGGGGCGATACAATGAGCAGTTCTTC.

The CDR3 nucleotides read TGTGCCAGCAGCTTAGCGATGGGGGGAACGGATGAAAAACTGTTTTTT. This translates into CASSLAMGGTDEKLFF. The rearrangement uses TRBV7-9 and TRBJ1-4; maybe TRBD1 (5 bases). The V and J ends lost 0 bases and 6 bases respectively, with 14 bases between them. The length of the CDR3 is 16 residues. In germline, CDR1 is SEHNR, CDR2 FQNEAQ (reference sequence). The whole variable domain, remainder taken from reference TRBV7-9 and TRBJ1-4, is DTGVSQNPRHKITKRGQNVTFRCDPISEHNRLYWYRQTLGQGPEFLTYFQNEAQLEKSRLLSDRFSAERPKGSFSTLEIQRTEQGDSAMYLCASSLAMGGTDEKLFFGSGTQLSVL.

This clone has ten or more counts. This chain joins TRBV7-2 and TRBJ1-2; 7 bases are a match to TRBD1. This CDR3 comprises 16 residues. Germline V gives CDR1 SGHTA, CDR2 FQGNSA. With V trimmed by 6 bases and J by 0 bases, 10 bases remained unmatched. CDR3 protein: CASSLTRGTANYGYTF. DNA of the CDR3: TGTGCCAGCAGTCTGACTCGCGGGACAGCTAACTATGGCTACACCTTC.

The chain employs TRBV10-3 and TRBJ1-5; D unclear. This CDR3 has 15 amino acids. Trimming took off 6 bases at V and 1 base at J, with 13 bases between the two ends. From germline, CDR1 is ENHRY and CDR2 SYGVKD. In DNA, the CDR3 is TGTGCCATCAGCCTGGCTGAGGGCAGCAATCAGCCCCAGCATTTT. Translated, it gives CAISLAEGSNQPQHF.

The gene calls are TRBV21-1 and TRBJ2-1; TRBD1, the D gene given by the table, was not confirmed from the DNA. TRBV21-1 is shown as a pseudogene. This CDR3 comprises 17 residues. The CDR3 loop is CASSKCEGGVRYNEQFF. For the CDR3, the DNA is TGTGCCAGCAGCAAATGTGAAGGGGGCGTACGCTACAATGAGCAGTTCTTC.

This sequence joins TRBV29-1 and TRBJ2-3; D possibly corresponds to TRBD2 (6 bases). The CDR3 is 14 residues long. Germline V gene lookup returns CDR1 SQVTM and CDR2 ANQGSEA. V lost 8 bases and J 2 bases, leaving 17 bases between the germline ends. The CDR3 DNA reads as TGCAGCCTCCGACTAGTGGAGCACACAGATACGCAGTATTTT. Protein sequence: CSLRLVEHTDTQYF.

The CDR3 DNA is TGTGCCAGCAGCTTGGCGCTCGGGACAGTGTCCGGGGAGCTGTTTTTT. It specifies CASSLALGTVSGELFF. The chain combines TRBV5-8 with TRBJ2-2; 7 bases are a match to TRBD1. V shed 0 bases and J 6 bases; nucleotides not matched to a gene: 8. The CDR3 contains 16 residues. The germline CDR1 and CDR2 sequences are SGHTS and YDEGEE.

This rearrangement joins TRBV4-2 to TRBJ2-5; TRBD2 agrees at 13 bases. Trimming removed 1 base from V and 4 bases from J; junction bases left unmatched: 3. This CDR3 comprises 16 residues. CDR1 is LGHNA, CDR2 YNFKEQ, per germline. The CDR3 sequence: CASSQGLAGGPETQYF. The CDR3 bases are TGTGCCAGCAGCCAAGGACTAGCGGGGGGCCCAGAGACCCAGTACTTC.

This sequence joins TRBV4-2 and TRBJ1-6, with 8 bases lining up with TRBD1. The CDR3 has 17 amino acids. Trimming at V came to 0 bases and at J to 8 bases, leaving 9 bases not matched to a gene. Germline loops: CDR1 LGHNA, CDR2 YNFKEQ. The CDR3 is CASSQDPTGGSDSPLHF. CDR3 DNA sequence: TGTGCCAGCAGCCAAGATCCTACAGGGGGTTCAGATTCACCCCTCCACTTT.

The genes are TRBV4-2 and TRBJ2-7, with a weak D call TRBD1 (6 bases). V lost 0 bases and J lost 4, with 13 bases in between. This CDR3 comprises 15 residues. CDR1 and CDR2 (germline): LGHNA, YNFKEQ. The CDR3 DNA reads TGTGCCAGCAGCCAAGATGCGAGGGGGATATACGAGCAGTACTTC. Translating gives CASSQDARGIYEQYF.